This is a list of T cell receptor beta chains from one sample in a study of control samples from healthy donors and cancer patients. Clones were sequenced by immunoSEQ multiplex PCR, and TCRdb holds only the in-frame ones, with some missing. This table holds about 96,000 clones, approximately 93% found once. Material for sequencing was blood. Every receptor here comes from a man between 18 and 29 years old in good health. CDR3s include the opening cysteine and the closing phenylalanine or tryptophan. Fields, in order: D gene, V gene, J gene, clone size, CDR3 protein, CDR3 DNA. D genes are given only for firm matches. Where a row states a size, it is once, few, many or the class of an expanded clone; other rows omit it.

>-|TRBV6-1|TRBJ1-5|-
CASSETPNSNQPQHF
TGTGCCAGCAGTGAGACACCTAATAGCAATCAGCCCCAGCATTTT
>TRBD2|TRBV5-4|TRBJ2-7|-
CASSLTSGSYEQYF
TGTGCCAGCAGCTTGACTAGCGGGAGTTACGAGCAGTACTTC
>-|TRBV28|TRBJ1-1|-
CASSLGAPGQAFF
TGTGCCAGCAGTCTAGGGGCCCCCGGTCAAGCTTTCTTT
>-|TRBV12-5|TRBJ2-1|-
CASVSRPGGDEQFF
TGTGCTAGTGTCTCCCGTCCAGGGGGGGATGAGCAGTTCTTC
>TRBD2|TRBV5-1|TRBJ2-1|-
CASSLGTSGGMGEQFF
TGCGCCAGCAGCTTGGGTACTAGCGGGGGGATGGGTGAGCAGTTCTTC
>-|TRBV6-1|TRBJ1-1|-
CASSEYGYMNTEAFF
TGTGCCAGCAGTGAATACGGCTACATGAACACTGAAGCTTTCTTT
>TRBD1|TRBV27|TRBJ1-5|-
CASSSMWNMGQGKKNQPQHF
TGTGCCAGCAGTTCCATGTGGAATATGGGACAGGGAAAGAAGAATCAGCCCCAGCATTTT
>-|TRBV11-3|TRBJ1-1|-
CASTTPGLTEAFF
TGTGCCAGCACCACCCCGGGACTTACTGAAGCTTTCTTT
>TRBD1|TRBV7-3|TRBJ1-1|-
CASSATGDTEAFF
TGTGCCAGCAGCGCAACAGGGGACACTGAAGCTTTCTTT
>-|TRBV4-2|TRBJ2-7|-
CASSQDLGDGSYEQYF
TGTGCCAGCAGCCAAGATCTAGGGGACGGCTCCTACGAGCAGTACTTC
>-|TRBV7-2|TRBJ1-1|-
CASSPTPGAEAFF
TGTGCCAGCAGCCCAACCCCCGGGGCTGAAGCTTTCTTT
>TRBD1|TRBV18|TRBJ1-1|-
CASSPRTGGLFGTEAFF
TGTGCCAGCTCACCGAGGACAGGGGGGCTTTTCGGGACTGAAGCTTTCTTT
>TRBD2|TRBV10-1|TRBJ2-1|-
CASSETPAGDLYNEQFF
TGCGCCAGCAGTGAAACCCCAGCGGGGGACTTATACAATGAGCAGTTCTTC
>-|TRBV29-1|TRBJ1-1|-
CSVSEDRGTAEAFF
TGCAGCGTTTCCGAAGACCGGGGAACGGCCGAAGCTTTCTTT
>TRBD1|TRBV4-2|TRBJ1-2|-
CASSQNLGTGYGYTF
TGTGCCAGCAGCCAAAACCTGGGGACAGGCTATGGCTACACCTTC
>-|TRBV5-1|TRBJ1-5|once
CASSSYLFPVFGRALSNQPQHF
TGCGCCAGCAGCAGTTACCTATTCCCTGTTTTCGGCAGGGCCCTTAGCAATCAGCCCCAGCATTTT
>TRBD1|TRBV7-9|TRBJ1-1|few
CASSLTGSNTEAFF
TGTGCCAGCAGCTTGACAGGGTCGAACACTGAAGCTTTCTTT
>TRBD1|TRBV11-3|TRBJ1-2|-
CASSHRQGDGYTF
TGTGCCAGCAGCCACAGACAGGGTGATGGCTACACCTTC
>TRBD2|TRBV18|TRBJ2-7|-
CASSPEGDGLAGLSYEQYF
TGTGCCAGCTCACCAGAGGGGGATGGGCTAGCGGGCCTATCCTACGAGCAGTACTTC
>-|TRBV6-5|TRBJ1-5|-
CASGTGGRDQPQHF
TGTGCCAGCGGTACGGGGGGCCGAGATCAGCCCCAGCATTTT
>-|TRBV2|TRBJ1-1|-
CASSEDSANTEAFF
TGTGCCAGCAGTGAAGACTCAGCGAACACTGAAGCTTTCTTT
>TRBD1|TRBV5-1|TRBJ2-7|-
CASSLGLSGGASAEQYF
TGCGCCAGCAGCTTGGGACTTTCAGGGGGCGCTTCGGCCGAGCAGTACTTC
>TRBD1|TRBV6-4|TRBJ2-1|-
CASSADQGQVNEQFF
TGTGCCAGCAGTGCCGATCAGGGACAGGTTAATGAGCAGTTCTTC
>TRBD1|TRBV19|TRBJ2-1|-
CASSRGATGGYNEQFF
TGTGCCAGTAGTAGGGGTGCGACAGGGGGCTACAATGAGCAGTTCTTC
>-|TRBV6-5|TRBJ1-5|-
CASSYQGTGQPQHF
TGTGCCAGCAGTTATCAGGGGACCGGGCAGCCCCAGCATTTT
>TRBD1|TRBV19|TRBJ1-5|once
CASRTGKGGAKFGNQPQHF
TGTGCCAGTAGAACAGGGAAAGGGGGCGCGAAGTTCGGCAATCAGCCCCAGCATTTT
>-|TRBV9|TRBJ1-5|-
CASSASGVGHQPQHF
TGTGCCAGCAGCGCATCAGGGGTTGGGCATCAGCCCCAGCATTTT
>-|TRBV11-2|TRBJ2-7|few
CASSLDGNPSYEQYF
TGTGCCAGCAGCTTAGACGGTAACCCGTCCTACGAGCAGTACTTC
>-|TRBV10-2|TRBJ2-3|-
CASSESLTSTDTQYF
TGCGCCAGCAGTGAGAGTTTGACTAGCACAGATACGCAGTATTTT
>-|TRBV2|TRBJ2-5|-
CASSARGITETQYF
TGTGCCAGCAGTGCCCGAGGTATAACAGAGACCCAGTACTTC
>-|TRBV6-6|TRBJ1-6|-
CASSFGPKVTF
TGTGCCAGCAGTTTCGGGCCAAAGGTAACATTC
>-|TRBV11-3|TRBJ2-1|-
CASSLTQGNEQFF
TGTGCCAGCAGCTTAACCCAGGGTAATGAGCAGTTCTTC
>TRBD1|TRBV18|TRBJ1-2|once
CASSPPRTGASYGYTF
TGTGCCAGCTCACCACCCCGGACAGGGGCCAGCTATGGCTACACCTTC
>TRBD2|TRBV3-1/TRBV3-2|TRBJ2-5|-
CASSQEPGLADQETQYF
TGTGCCAGCAGCCAAGAACCGGGACTAGCGGATCAAGAGACCCAGTACTTC
>-|TRBV2|TRBJ1-2|-
CASSYSYGYTF
TGTGCCAGCAGTTACAGCTATGGCTACACCTTC
>-|TRBV27|TRBJ1-1|-
CASFSLTEAFF
TGTGCCAGTTTCTCTCTAACTGAAGCTTTCTTT
>TRBD1|TRBV20-1|TRBJ2-7|-
CSASGTGGSYEQYF
TGCAGTGCTAGTGGGACAGGGGGCAGCTACGAGCAGTACTTC
>-|TRBV15|TRBJ2-4|-
CATSPPGLAKNIQYF
TGTGCCACCAGCCCCCCTGGATTAGCCAAAAACATTCAGTACTTC
>-|TRBV5-1|TRBJ1-2|-
CASSLLRSRDGYTF
TGCGCCAGCAGCTTGTTGAGATCACGGGATGGCTACACCTTC
>-|TRBV29-1|TRBJ1-5|-
CSVKDGNQPQHF
TGCAGCGTAAAAGACGGCAATCAGCCCCAGCATTTT